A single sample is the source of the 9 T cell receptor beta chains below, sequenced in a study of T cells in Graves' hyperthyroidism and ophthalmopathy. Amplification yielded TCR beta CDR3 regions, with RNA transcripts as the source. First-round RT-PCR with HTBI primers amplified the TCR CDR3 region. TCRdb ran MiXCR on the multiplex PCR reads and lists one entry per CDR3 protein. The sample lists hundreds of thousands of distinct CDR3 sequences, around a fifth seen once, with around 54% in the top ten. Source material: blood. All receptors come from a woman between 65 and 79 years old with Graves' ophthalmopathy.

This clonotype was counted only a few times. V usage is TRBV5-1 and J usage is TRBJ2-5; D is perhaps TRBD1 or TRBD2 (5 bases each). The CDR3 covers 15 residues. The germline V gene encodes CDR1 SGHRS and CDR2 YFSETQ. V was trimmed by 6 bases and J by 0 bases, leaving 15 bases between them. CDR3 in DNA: TGCGCCAGCACCAATCCGGGACCCAACCAAGAGACCCAGTACTTC. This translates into CASTNPGPNQETQYF.

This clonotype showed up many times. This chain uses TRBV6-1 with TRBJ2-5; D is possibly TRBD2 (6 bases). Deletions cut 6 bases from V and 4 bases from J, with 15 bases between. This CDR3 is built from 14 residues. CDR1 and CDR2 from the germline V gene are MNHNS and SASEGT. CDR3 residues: CASRLTGEGETQYF. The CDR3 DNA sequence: TGTGCCAGCAGGCTAACGGGAGAAGGAGAGACCCAGTACTTC.

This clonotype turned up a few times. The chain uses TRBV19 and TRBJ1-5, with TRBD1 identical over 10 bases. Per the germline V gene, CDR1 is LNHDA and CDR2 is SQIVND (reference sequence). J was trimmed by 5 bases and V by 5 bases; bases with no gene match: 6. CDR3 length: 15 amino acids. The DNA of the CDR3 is TGTGCCAGTAGTCCGGGGACAGGGGTGGATCAGCCCCAGCATTTT. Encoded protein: CASSPGTGVDQPQHF.

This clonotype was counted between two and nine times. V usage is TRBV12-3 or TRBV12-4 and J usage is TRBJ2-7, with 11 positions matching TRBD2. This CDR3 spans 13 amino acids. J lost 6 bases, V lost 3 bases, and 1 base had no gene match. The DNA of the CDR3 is TGTGCCAGCAGTTTTACTAGCGGGAGCGAGCAGTACTTC. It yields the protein CASSFTSGSEQYF.

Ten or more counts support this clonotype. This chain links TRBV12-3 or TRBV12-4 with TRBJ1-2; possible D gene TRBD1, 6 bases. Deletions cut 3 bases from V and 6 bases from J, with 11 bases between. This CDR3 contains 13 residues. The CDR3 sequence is CASSLGGPDGYTF. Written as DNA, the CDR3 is TGTGCCAGCAGTTTGGGGGGGCCGGATGGCTACACCTTC.

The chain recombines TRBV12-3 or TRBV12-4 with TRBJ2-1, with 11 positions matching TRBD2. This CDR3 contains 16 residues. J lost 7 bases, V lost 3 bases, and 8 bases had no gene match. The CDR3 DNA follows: TGTGCCAGCAGTTTGCTTAGCGGGAGGGGTTGGAATGAGCAGTTCTTC. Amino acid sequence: CASSLLSGRGWNEQFF.

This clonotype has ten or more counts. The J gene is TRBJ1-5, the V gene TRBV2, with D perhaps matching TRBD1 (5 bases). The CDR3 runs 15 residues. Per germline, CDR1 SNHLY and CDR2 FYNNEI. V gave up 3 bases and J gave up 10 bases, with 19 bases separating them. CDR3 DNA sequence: TGTGCCAGCAGTGACCCGGGACGTGCACCATCCCCCCAGCATTTT. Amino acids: CASSDPGRAPSPQHF.

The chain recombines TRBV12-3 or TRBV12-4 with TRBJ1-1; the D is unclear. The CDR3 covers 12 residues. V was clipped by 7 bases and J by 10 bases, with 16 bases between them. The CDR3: CASTSGRVGAFF. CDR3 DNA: TGTGCCAGCACGAGTGGGCGCGTTGGAGCTTTCTTT.

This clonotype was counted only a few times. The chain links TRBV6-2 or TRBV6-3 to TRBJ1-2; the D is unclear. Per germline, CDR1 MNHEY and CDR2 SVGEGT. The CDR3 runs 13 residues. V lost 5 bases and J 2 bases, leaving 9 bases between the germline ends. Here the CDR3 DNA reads TGTGCCAGCAGTATAGGACCGAACTATGGCTACACCTTC. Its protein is CASSIGPNYGYTF.